This passage covers 13 T cell receptor beta chains from one sample sequenced in a study of a mutant IDH1 vaccine in newly diagnosed glioma. Antigens for these TCRs are unknown. Here immunoSEQ multiplex PCR was the method, and the copy in TCRdb shows in-frame clones only, minus some. The table records roughly 43,000 clones, approximately 72% of them present only once. The time point: week 23, last vaccination. A 20-mer mutant IDH1 peptide at 300 ug was injected subcutaneously with topical imiquimod. Sample: PBMCs, taken from a glioma patient whose treatment included an IDH1 peptide vaccine. These receptors originate from a man over 45 with glioma.

Only one count was recorded for this clone. V is TRBV5-1 and J is TRBJ1-2, with D tentatively TRBD1 (6 bases). Trimming cost V 6 bases and J 7 bases, with 19 bases left between them. There are 14 residues in the CDR3. Germline V gives CDR1 SGHRS, CDR2 YFSETQ. The CDR3 protein is CASTHRAPGGGYTF. The DNA for the CDR3 is TGCGCCAGCACCCACAGGGCGCCCGGGGGTGGCTACACCTTC.

This rearrangement joins TRBV29-1 to TRBJ2-6; a possible D gene is TRBD2 (6 bases). This CDR3 is 13 amino acids long. Germline V CDR1 and CDR2: SQVTM, ANQGSEA. The CDR3 region is CAGTEAGANVLTF. Written as DNA, the CDR3 is TGCGCGGGGACGGAGGCGGGGGCCAACGTCCTGACTTTC.

The chain recombines TRBV4-3 with TRBJ2-1; D is ambiguous. Germline V gene lookup returns CDR1 LGHNA and CDR2 YSLEER. CDR3 length: 11 amino acids. V lost 7 bases and J lost 6, with 7 bases in between. The CDR3 DNA reads TGCGCCAGCAACCCTTCCAATGAGCAGTTCTTC. Protein sequence: CASNPSNEQFF.

V is TRBV7-2 and J is TRBJ2-7; TRBD2 matches at 11 bases. The CDR3 runs 17 residues. CDR1 SGHTA and CDR2 FQGNSA come from the germline V gene. Losses at the gene ends were 5 bases for V and 2 bases for J; bases not matched to a gene: 11. The CDR3 DNA reads as TGTGCCAGCAGCCTCTCAACCGGGACTAGCGGAGCCTACGAGCAGTACTTC. Its translation: CASSLSTGTSGAYEQYF.

This sequence joins TRBV20-1 and TRBJ2-3; no reliable D call. The germline V gene has CDR1 DFQATT and CDR2 SNEGSKA (reference sequence). The CDR3 length is 11 residues. V gave up 5 bases and J gave up 4 bases, with 7 bases separating them. CDR3 in DNA: TGCAGTGCTCGACGGTCAGATACGCAGTATTTT. Translating it yields CSARRSDTQYF.

In its sample, this clone was seen a few times. The J gene is TRBJ2-7, the V gene TRBV13; the match to TRBD2 covers 7 bases. The CDR3 extends over 13 amino acids. Per the germline V gene, CDR1 is PRHDT and CDR2 is FYEKMQ (reference sequence). Losses at the gene ends were 5 bases for V and 3 bases for J; bases not matched to a gene: 4. The CDR3 DNA sequence: TGTGCCAGCAGCAGGGAGGGAGACTACGAGCAGTACTTC. It encodes CASSREGDYEQYF.

The gene calls are TRBV5-4 and TRBJ2-2; 8 nucleotides align to TRBD2. Per germline, CDR1 SGHNT and CDR2 YYREEE (reference sequence). The CDR3 contains 15 residues. J lost 4 bases, V lost 0 bases, and 2 bases had no gene match. CDR3 nucleotides: TGTGCCAGCAGCTTGGGCGGGGGGTCCACCGGGGAGCTGTTTTTT. Translating gives CASSLGGGSTGELFF.

The rearrangement joins TRBV10-2 to TRBJ2-7; D is uncertain. Trimming took off 6 bases at V and 5 bases at J, with 14 bases between the two ends. The germline V gene encodes CDR1 WSHSY and CDR2 SAAADI. This CDR3 spans 13 amino acids. CDR3 protein: CASSAPSRDEQYF. CDR3 coding DNA: TGCGCCAGCAGCGCCCCATCCCGGGACGAGCAGTACTTC.

The sample holds a few counts of this clone. The chain employs TRBV5-5 and TRBJ1-4; the D gene is possibly TRBD1 (5 bases). The CDR3 has 14 residues. Germline V gene sequence: CDR1 SGHKS, CDR2 YYEKEE (reference sequence). V lost 4 bases, J lost 5 bases, and 12 bases lay in between. Here the CDR3 reads CASSLGRKNEKLFF. For the CDR3, the DNA is TGTGCCAGCAGCCTGGGGCGGAAGAATGAAAAACTGTTTTTT.

In its sample, this clone was seen a few times. The V call is TRBV10-3, the J call TRBJ2-7, with TRBD1 identical over 7 bases. This CDR3 is 13 amino acids long. V dropped 8 bases and J dropped 2; count of bases not matched to a gene: 6. Germline V gene data show CDR1 as ENHRY and CDR2 as SYGVKD. CDR3 sequence (DNA): TGTGCCATCGCCCCGACAGGGCCCTACGAGCAGTACTTC. As protein: CAIAPTGPYEQYF.

This clone showed up just a few times. V and J are TRBV28 and TRBJ2-7, with TRBD1 as a possible D gene (5 bases). This CDR3 region has 12 residues. V dropped 7 bases and J dropped 1 base, with 8 bases sitting between them. The germline V gene encodes CDR1 MDHEN and CDR2 SYDVKM. The DNA for the CDR3 is TGTGCCAGCACCTCAGGGTCCTACGAGCAGTACTTC. It codes for CASTSGSYEQYF.

This sequence joins TRBV4-3 and TRBJ1-2; D remains unclear. Per germline, CDR1 LGHNA and CDR2 YSLEER. Deletions cut 4 bases from V and 4 bases from J, with 16 bases between. There are 15 residues in the CDR3. CDR3: CASSPSVRSAYGYTF. The CDR3 nucleotides read TGCGCCAGCAGCCCCTCCGTCAGGTCTGCCTATGGCTACACCTTC.

The gene calls are TRBV6-5 and TRBJ2-7; no clear D. V lost 0 bases to trimming and J lost 2 bases, with 8 bases between them. The CDR3 has 14 residues. The germline V gene encodes CDR1 MNHEY and CDR2 SVGAGI. The CDR3 spells CASSYSGVAYEQYF. The CDR3 region has the DNA TGTGCCAGCAGTTACTCTGGAGTGGCCTACGAGCAGTACTTC.